The TCR beta chain under discussion was sequenced for a study of cytomegalovirus exposure and HLA in healthy donors. Both 60 Vbeta primers and 13 Jbeta primers went into the PCR. The assay was immunoSEQ multiplex PCR, and TCRdb's table has in-frame clones only and misses some. The repertoire has 70,000 to 100,000 clones, about 80% of them found once; the top ten carry approximately 31%. About this clone: What it binds is not known. Sequence at one end of the junction differs from germline and may be a read error.

Germline V gene sequence: CDR1 MNHEY, CDR2 SMNVEV (reference sequence). CDR3 length: 13 residues. General study results and limits: Later examination showed HLA-associated TCR beta chains had greater clonal expansion than equally common others.

This sequence joins TRBV27 and TRBJ2-4; a possible D gene is TRBD2 (5 bases). This clonotype originated in a man between 50 and 59 years old in good health and CMV-seropositive. The source material was PBMCs. The DNA for the CDR3 is TGTGCCAGCAGTTTGGCGGCCGGGAACAGTCAGTACTTC. Its protein product is CASSLAAGNSQYF.